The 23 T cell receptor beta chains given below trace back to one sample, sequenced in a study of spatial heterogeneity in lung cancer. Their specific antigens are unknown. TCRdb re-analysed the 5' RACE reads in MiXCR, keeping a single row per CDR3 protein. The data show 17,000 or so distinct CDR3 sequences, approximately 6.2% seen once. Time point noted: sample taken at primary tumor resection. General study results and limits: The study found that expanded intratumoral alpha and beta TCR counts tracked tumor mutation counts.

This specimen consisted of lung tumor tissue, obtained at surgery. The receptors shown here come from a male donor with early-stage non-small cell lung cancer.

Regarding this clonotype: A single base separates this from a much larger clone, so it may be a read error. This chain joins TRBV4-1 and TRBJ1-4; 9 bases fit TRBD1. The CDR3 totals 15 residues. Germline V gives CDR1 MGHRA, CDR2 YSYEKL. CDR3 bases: TGCGCCAGCAGCGTGGGACAGGGAAAAAATGAAAAACTGTATTTT. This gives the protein CASSVGQGKNEKLYF.

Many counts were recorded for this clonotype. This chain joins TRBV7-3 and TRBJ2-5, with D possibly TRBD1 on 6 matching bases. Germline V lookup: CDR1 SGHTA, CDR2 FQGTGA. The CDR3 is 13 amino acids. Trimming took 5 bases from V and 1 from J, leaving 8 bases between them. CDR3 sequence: CASSPQGQETQYF. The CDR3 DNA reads TGTGCCAGCAGCCCACAGGGCCAAGAGACCCAGTACTTC. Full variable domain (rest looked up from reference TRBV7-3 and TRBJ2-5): GAGVSQTPSNKVTEKGKYVELRCDPISGHTALYWYRQSLGQGPEFLIYFQGTGAADDSGLPNDRFFAVRPEGSVSTLKIQRTERGDSAVYLCASSPQGQETQYFGPGTRLLVL.

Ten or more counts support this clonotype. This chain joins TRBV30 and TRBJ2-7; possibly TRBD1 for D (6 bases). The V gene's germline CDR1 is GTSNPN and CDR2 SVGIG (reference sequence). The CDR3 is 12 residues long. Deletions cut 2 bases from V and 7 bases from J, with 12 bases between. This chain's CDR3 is CAWSRTELEQYF. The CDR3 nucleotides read TGTGCCTGGAGTAGGACAGAATTGGAGCAGTACTTC.

CDR3: CASSFSAEPDTQYF. The CDR3 coding sequence is TGTGCCAGCAGTTTTAGCGCTGAGCCAGATACGCAGTATTTT. The chain uses TRBV28 and TRBJ2-3; D may be TRBD2 (5 bases). The V gene lost 3 bases and the J gene lost 4 bases, with 11 bases spanning the gap. Germline loops: CDR1 MDHEN, CDR2 SYDVKM. The CDR3 spans 14 residues.

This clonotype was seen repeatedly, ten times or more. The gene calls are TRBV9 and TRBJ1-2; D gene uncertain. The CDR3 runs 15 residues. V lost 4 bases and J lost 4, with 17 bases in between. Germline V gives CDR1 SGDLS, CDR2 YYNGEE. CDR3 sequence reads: CASSSHTASLYGYTF. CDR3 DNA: TGTGCCAGCAGCTCACATACCGCCAGTCTCTATGGCTACACCTTC.

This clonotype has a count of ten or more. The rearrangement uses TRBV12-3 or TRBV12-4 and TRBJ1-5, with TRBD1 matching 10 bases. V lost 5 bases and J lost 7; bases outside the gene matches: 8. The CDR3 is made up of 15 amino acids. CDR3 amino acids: CASSRQTGGVQPQHF. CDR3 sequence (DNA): TGTGCCAGCAGTCGCCAGACAGGGGGCGTGCAGCCCCAGCATTTT.

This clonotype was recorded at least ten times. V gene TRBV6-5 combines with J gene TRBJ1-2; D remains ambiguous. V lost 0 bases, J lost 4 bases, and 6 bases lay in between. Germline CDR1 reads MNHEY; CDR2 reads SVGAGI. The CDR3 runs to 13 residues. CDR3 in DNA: TGTGCCAGCAGTTACTCGAAGCTCTATGGCTACACCTTC. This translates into CASSYSKLYGYTF.

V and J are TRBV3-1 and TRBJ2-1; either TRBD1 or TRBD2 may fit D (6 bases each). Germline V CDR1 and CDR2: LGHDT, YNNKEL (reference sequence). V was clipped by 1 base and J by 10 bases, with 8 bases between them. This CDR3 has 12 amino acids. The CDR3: CASSQAGAEQFF. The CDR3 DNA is TGTGCCAGCAGCCAAGCGGGGGCCGAGCAGTTCTTC.

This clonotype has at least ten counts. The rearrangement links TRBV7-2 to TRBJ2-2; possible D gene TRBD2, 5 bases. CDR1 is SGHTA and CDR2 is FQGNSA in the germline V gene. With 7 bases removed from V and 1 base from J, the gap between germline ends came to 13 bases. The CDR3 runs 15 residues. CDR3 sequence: CASNREGRNTGELFF. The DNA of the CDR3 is TGTGCCAGCAATCGGGAAGGACGGAACACCGGGGAGCTGTTTTTT. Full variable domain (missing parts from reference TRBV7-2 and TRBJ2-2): GAGVSQSPSNKVTEKGKDVELRCDPISGHTALYWYRQSLGQGLEFLIYFQGNSAPDKSGLPSDRFSAERTGGSVSTLTIQRTQQEDSAVYLCASNREGRNTGELFFGEGSRLTVL.

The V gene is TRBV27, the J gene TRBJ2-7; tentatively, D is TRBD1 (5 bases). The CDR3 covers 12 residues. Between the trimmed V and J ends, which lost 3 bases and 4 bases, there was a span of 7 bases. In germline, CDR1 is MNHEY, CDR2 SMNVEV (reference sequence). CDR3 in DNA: TGTGCCAGCAGTTTTCCAGGGTACGAGCAGTACTTC. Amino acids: CASSFPGYEQYF.

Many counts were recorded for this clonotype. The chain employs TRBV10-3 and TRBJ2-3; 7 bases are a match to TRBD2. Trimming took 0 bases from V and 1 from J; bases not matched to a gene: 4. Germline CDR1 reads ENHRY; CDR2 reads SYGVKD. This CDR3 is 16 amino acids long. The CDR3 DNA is TGTGCCATCAGTGAGTCGGCGGGAGTAGGCACAGATACGCAGTATTTT. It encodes CAISESAGVGTDTQYF.

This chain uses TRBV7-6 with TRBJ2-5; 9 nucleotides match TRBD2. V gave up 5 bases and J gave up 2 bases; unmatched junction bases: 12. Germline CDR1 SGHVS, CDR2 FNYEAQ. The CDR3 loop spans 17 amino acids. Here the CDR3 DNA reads TGTGCCAGCAGCCCCGGCTTAGCGGGGGTATTTCAAGAGACCCAGTACTTC. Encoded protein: CASSPGLAGVFQETQYF.

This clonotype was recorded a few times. CDR3 protein: CAWSARPGDGVRRYEQYF. CDR3 nucleotides: TGTGCCTGGAGTGCCCGACCCGGGGACGGGGTCCGGAGGTACGAGCAGTACTTC. The V call is TRBV30, the J call TRBJ2-7; D may correspond to TRBD1 or TRBD2 (5 bases each). CDR1 and CDR2 (germline): GTSNPN, SVGIG (reference sequence). V lost 1 base to trimming and J lost 4 bases, with 26 bases between them. The CDR3 consists of 18 residues.

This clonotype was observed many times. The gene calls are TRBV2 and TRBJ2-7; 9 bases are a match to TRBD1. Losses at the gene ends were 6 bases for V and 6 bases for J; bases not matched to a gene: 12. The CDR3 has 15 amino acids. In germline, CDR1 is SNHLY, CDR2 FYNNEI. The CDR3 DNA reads TGTGCCAGCAGACAAGCCGGGACAGGGTATAGCGAGCAGTACTTC. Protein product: CASRQAGTGYSEQYF.

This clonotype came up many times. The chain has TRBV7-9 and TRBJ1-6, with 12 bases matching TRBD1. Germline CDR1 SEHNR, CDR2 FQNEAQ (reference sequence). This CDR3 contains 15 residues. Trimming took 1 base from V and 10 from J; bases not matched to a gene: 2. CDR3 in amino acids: CASSLGGTGGSPLHF. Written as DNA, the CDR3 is TGTGCCAGCAGCTTAGGGGGGACAGGGGGCTCACCCCTCCACTTT.

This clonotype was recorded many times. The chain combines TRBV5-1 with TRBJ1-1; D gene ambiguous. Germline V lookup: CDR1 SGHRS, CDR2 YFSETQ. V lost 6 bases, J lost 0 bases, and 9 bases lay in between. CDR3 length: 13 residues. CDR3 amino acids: CASMAGMNTEAFF. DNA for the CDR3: TGCGCCAGCATGGCGGGAATGAACACTGAAGCTTTCTTT.

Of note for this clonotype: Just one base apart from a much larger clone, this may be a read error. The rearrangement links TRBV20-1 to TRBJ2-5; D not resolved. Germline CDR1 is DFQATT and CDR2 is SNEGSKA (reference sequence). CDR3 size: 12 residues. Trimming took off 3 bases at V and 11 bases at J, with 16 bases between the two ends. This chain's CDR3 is CSASLVFTEQYF. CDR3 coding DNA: TGCAGTGCTAGCCTAGTCTTCACTGAGCAGTACTTC.

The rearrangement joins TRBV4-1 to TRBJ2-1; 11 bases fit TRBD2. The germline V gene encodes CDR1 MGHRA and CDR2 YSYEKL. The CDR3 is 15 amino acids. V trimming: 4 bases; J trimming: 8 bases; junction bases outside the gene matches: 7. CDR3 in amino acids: CASSPGTSGWDEQFF. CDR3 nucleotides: TGCGCCAGCAGCCCTGGGACTAGCGGTTGGGATGAGCAGTTCTTC.

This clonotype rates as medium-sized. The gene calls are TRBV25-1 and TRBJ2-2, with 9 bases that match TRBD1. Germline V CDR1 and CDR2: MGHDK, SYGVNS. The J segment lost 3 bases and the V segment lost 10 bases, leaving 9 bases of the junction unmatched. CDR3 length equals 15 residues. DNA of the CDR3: TGTGCCACCTCCCAGGACAGGGGCTACACCGGGGAGCTGTTTTTT. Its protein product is CATSQDRGYTGELFF.

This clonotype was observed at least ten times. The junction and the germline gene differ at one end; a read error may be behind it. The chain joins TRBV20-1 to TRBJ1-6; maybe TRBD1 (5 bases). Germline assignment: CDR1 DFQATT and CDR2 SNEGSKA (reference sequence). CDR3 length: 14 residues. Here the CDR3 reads CSARVDSPNSPLHF. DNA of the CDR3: TGCAGTGCAAGAGTAGACAGTCCAAATTCACCCCTCCACTTT.

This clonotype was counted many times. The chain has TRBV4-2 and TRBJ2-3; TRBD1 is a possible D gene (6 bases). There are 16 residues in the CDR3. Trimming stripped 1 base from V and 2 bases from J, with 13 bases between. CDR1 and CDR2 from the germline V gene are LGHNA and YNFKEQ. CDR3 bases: TGTGCCAGCAGCCAAGGGCACAGGGCTCCCACAGATACGCAGTATTTT. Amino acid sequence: CASSQGHRAPTDTQYF.

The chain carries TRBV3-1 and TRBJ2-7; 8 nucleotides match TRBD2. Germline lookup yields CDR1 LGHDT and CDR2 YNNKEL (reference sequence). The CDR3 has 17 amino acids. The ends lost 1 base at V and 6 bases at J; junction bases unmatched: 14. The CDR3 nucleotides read TGTGCCAGCAGCCAAGGGGGCGCAGCGGGGGCCTTGGGCGAGCAGTACTTC. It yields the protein CASSQGGAAGALGEQYF.

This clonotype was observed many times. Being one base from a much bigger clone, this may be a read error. The CDR3 here is CASSLDTGELFF. The CDR3 DNA reads TGTGCCAGCAGCCTCGACACCGGGGAGCTGTTTTTT. J is TRBJ2-2 and V is TRBV7-9; D uncertain. The V end was cut by 5 bases, the J end by 3 bases, with 4 bases between. This CDR3 has 12 residues. CDR1 is SEHNR, CDR2 FQNEAQ, per germline (reference sequence).